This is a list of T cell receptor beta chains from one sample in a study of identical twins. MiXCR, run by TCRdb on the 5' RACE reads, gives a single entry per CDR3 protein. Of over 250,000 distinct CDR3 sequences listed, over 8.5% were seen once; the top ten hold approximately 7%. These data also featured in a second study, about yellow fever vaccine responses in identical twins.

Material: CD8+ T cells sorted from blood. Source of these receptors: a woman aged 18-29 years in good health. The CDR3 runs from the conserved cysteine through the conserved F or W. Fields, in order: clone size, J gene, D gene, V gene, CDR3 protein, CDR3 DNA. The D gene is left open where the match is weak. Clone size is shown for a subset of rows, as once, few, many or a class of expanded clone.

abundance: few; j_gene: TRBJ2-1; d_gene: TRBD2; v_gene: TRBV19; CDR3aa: CASSHSSGGTYNEQFF; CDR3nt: TGTGCCAGTAGCCACTCTAGCGGCGGAACCTACAATGAGCAGTTCTTC
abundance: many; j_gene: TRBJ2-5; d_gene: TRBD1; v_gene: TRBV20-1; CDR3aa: CSARDRDRVRETQYF; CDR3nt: TGCAGTGCTAGAGATCGGGACAGGGTGAGGGAGACCCAGTACTTC
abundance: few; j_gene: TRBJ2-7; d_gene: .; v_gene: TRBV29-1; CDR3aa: CSVIGGIVYEQYF; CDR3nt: TGCAGCGTGATTGGGGGGATCGTCTACGAGCAGTACTTC
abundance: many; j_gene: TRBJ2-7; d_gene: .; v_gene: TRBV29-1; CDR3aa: CSVRSREFYEQYF; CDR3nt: TGCAGCGTGAGATCAAGGGAGTTCTACGAGCAGTACTTC
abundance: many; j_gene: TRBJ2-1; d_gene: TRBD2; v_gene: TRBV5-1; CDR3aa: CASSLTSGGNNEQFF; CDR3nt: TGCGCCAGCAGCTTAACTAGCGGGGGAAACAATGAGCAGTTCTTC
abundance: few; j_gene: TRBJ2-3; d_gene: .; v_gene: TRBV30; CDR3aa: CAWSADTDTQYF; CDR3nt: TGTGCCTGGAGTGCAGACACAGATACGCAGTATTTT
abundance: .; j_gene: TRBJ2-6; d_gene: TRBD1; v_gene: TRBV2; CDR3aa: CASGRRDSGANVLTF; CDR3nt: TGTGCCAGCGGGCGAAGGGACAGTGGGGCCAACGTCCTGACTTTC
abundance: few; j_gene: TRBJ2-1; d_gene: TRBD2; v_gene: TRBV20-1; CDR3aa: CSARDAIAGPLNEQFF; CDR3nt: TGCAGTGCTAGAGATGCAATAGCGGGACCACTTAATGAGCAGTTCTTC
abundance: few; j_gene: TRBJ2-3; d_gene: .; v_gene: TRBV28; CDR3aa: CASSLGGASDTQYF; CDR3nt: TGTGCCAGCAGTTTAGGAGGGGCTTCAGATACGCAGTATTTT
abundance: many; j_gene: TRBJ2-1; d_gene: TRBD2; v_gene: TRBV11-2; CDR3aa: CASSLSSGAYNEQFF; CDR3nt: TGTGCCAGCAGCTTATCGAGCGGGGCTTACAATGAGCAGTTCTTC
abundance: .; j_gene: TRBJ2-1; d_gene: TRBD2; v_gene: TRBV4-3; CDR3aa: CASSQDRAGAANEQFF; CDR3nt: TGCGCCAGCAGCCAAGATCGAGCGGGAGCGGCCAATGAGCAGTTCTTC
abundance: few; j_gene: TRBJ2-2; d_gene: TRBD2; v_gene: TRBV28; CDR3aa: CASSSPGLAGVTGELFF; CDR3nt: TGTGCCAGCAGTAGTCCGGGACTAGCGGGAGTTACCGGGGAGCTGTTTTTT
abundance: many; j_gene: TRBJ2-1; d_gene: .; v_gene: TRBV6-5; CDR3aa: CASSYWTGDNEQFF; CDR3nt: TGTGCCAGCAGTTACTGGACGGGGGACAATGAGCAGTTCTTC
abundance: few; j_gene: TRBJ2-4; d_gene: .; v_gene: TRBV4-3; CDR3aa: CASSQDSSRNIQYF; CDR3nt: TGCGCCAGCAGCCAAGATTCTAGCCGTAATATTCAGTACTTC
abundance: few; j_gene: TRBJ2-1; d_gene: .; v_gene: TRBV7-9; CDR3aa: CVGKRRDNEQFF; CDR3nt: TGTGTCGGCAAACGGAGGGACAATGAGCAGTTCTTC
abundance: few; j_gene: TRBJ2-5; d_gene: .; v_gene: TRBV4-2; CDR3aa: CASSRTEGNIQETQYF; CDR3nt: TGTGCCAGCAGCCGAACTGAGGGTAATATACAAGAGACCCAGTACTTC
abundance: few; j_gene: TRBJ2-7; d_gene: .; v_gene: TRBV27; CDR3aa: CASSLRGFYYEQYF; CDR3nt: TGTGCCAGCAGCCTACGTGGTTTCTACTACGAGCAGTACTTC
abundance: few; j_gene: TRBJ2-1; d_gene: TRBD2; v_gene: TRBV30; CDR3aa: CALDAGENEQFF; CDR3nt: TGTGCCTTAGATGCGGGGGAGAATGAGCAGTTCTTC
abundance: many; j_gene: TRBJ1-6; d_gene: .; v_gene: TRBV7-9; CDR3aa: CASSVQHSPLHF; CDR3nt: TGTGCCAGCAGCGTACAACATTCACCCCTCCACTTT
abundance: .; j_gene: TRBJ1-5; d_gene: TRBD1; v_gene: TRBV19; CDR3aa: CASMAGTGGNQPQHF; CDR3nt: TGTGCCAGTATGGCTGGGACAGGGGGCAATCAGCCCCAGCATTTT
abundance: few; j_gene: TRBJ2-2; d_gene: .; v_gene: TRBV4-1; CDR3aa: CASSQAESTGELFF; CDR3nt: TGCGCCAGCAGCCAGGCGGAGTCCACCGGGGAGCTGTTTTTT
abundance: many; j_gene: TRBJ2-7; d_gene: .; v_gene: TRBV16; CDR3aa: CASSQSGQGFEQYF; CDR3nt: TGTGCCAGCAGCCAATCAGGGCAGGGGTTCGAGCAGTACTTC
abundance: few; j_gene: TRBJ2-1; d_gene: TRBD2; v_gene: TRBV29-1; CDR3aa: CSVLAGYEQFF; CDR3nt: TGCAGCGTCCTAGCGGGGTATGAGCAGTTCTTC
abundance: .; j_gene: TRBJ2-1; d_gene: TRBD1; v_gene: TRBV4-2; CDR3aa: CASSQDTGVDEQFF; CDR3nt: TGTGCCAGCAGCCAGGATACAGGGGTGGATGAGCAGTTCTTC
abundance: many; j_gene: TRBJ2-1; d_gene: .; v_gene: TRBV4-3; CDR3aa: CANSQRAGYNEQFF; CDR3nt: TGCGCCAACTCCCAGCGGGCGGGCTACAATGAGCAGTTCTTC
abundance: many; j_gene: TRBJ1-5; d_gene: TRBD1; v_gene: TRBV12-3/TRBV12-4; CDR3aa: CASSLTGMSNQPQHF; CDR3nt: TGTGCCAGCAGTCTGACAGGGATGAGCAATCAGCCCCAGCATTTT
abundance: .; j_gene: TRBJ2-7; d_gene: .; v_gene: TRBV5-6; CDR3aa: CASSLERAREQYF; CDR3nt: TGTGCCAGCAGCTTGGAGAGGGCCCGAGAGCAGTACTTC
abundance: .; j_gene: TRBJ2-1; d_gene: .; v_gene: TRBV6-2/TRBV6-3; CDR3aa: CASSYGYGSYNEQFF; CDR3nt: TGTGCCAGCAGTTACGGGTACGGTTCCTACAATGAGCAGTTCTTC
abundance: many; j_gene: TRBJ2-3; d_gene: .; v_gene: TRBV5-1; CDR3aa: CASRPGPTTDTQYF; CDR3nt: TGCGCCAGCCGTCCGGGGCCTACCACAGATACGCAGTATTTT
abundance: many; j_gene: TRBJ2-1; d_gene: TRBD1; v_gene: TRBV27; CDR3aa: CASSYRQGREQFF; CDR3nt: TGTGCCAGCAGTTATCGACAGGGTCGAGAGCAGTTCTTC
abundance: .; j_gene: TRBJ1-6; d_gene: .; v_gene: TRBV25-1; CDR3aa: CASTEINSPLHF; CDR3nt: TGTGCCAGCACCGAAATTAATTCACCCCTCCACTTT
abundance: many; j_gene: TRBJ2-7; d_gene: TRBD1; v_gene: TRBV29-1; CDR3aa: CSITGDSYEQYF; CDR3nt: TGCAGCATAACAGGGGACTCCTACGAGCAGTACTTC
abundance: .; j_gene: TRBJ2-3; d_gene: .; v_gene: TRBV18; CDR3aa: CASSPPGRLDAIDTQYF; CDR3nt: TGTGCCAGCTCACCACCGGGGCGACTAGATGCAATAGATACGCAGTATTTT
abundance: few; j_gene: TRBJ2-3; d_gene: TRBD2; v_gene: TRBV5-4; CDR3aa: CASTDRRGGNTDTQYF; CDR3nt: TGTGCCAGCACGGACCGGCGGGGGGGAAACACAGATACGCAGTATTTT
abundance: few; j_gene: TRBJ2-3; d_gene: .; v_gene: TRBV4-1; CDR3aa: CASSRKKVYPSTDTQYF; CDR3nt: TGCGCCAGCAGCCGAAAAAAAGTATATCCTAGCACAGATACGCAGTATTTT
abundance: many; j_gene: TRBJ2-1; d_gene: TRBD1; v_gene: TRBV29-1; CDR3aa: CSVGQGAKVINEQFF; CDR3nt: TGCAGCGTTGGGCAGGGGGCGAAGGTAATTAATGAGCAGTTCTTC
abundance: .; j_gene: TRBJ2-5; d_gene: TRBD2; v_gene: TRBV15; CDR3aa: CATSSLVGLAGETQYF; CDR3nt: TGTGCCACCAGCAGTTTGGTGGGACTAGCGGGGGAGACCCAGTACTTC
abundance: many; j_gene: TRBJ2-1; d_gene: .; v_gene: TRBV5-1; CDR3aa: CASSPLFGGDEQFF; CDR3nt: TGCGCCAGCAGCCCTCTTTTCGGGGGCGATGAGCAGTTCTTC
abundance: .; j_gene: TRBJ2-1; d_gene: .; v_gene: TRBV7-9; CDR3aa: CASSSPSSKVSYNEQFF; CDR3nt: TGTGCCAGCAGCTCCCCATCCAGCAAGGTATCCTACAATGAGCAGTTCTTC
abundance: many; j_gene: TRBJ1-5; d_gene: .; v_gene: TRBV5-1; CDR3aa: CASSLGQNQPQHF; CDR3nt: TGCGCCAGCAGCCTCGGACAGAATCAGCCCCAGCATTTT
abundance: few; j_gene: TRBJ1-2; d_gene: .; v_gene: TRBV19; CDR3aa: CASLQGFNYTF; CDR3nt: TGTGCCAGCCTGCAGGGATTCAACTACACCTTC
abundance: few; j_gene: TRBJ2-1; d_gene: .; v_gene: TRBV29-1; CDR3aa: CSVVAEFDEQFF; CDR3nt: TGCAGCGTTGTGGCAGAATTTGATGAGCAGTTCTTC
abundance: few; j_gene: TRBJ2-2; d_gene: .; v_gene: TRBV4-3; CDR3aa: CASSASVLNTGELFF; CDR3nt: TGCGCCAGCAGCGCCTCAGTGTTGAACACCGGGGAGCTGTTTTTT
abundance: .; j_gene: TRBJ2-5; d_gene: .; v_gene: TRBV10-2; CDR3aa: CASSDPEYQETQYF; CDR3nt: TGCGCCAGCAGTGACCCGGAGTACCAAGAGACCCAGTACTTC
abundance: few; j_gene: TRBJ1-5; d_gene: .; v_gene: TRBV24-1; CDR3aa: CATQAGARNQPQHF; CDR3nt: TGTGCCACCCAAGCGGGGGCGCGCAATCAGCCCCAGCATTTT
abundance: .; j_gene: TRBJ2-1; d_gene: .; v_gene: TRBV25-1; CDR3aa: CASSDLGLTNEQFF; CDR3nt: TGTGCCAGCAGTGATCTTGGACTTACCAATGAGCAGTTCTTC
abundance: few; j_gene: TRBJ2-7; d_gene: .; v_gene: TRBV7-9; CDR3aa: CASSKDLVGEQYF; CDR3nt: TGTGCCAGCAGCAAAGACCTAGTCGGCGAGCAGTACTTC
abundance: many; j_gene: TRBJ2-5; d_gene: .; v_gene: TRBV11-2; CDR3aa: CASSLVSLYQETQYF; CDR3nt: TGTGCCAGCAGCTTAGTATCCCTCTACCAAGAGACCCAGTACTTC
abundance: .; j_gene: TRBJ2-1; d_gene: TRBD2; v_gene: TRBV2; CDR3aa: CASSDPSGLADEQFF; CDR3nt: TGTGCCAGCAGTGACCCATCTGGACTAGCTGATGAGCAGTTCTTC
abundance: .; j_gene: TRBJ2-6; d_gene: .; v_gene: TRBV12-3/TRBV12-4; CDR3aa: CTSCLAREGPSGANVLTF; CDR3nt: TGTACCAGCTGTTTAGCGCGAGAGGGGCCCTCTGGGGCCAACGTCCTGACTTTC